The present T cell receptor beta chain was sequenced within a study of shared T cell receptors in the human thymus. Deletions cut 6 bases from V and 4 bases from J, with 10 bases between. Germline V gives CDR1 MDHEN, CDR2 SYDVKM. CDR3 size: 13 residues. Using immunoSEQ multiplex PCR, the repertoire was profiled, and TCRdb retains in-frame clones only, with some absent. Altogether about 380,000 clones are present, roughly 94% being singletons, with the ten largest covering approximately 0.018%. The chain carries TRBV28 and TRBJ1-5; D is undetermined. This clonotype originated in a human donor. The specimen sequenced was thymocytes. The CDR3 spells CASRRRFNQPQHF. The CDR3 nucleotides read TGTGCCAGCAGAAGGCGGTTTAATCAGCCCCAGCATTTT. The full variable domain, completed using reference TRBV28 and TRBJ1-5, is DVKVTQSSRYLVKRTGEKVFLECVQDMDHENMFWYRQDPGLGLRLIYFSYDVKMKEKGDIPEGYSVSREKKERFSLILESASTNQTSMYLCASRRRFNQPQHFGDGTRLSIL.